This record concerns one T cell receptor beta chain sequence. Its target antigen remains unknown. The record has no base qualities; no much larger clone is one base away. TCRbeta CDR3 regions were amplified from genomic DNA by means of the immunoSEQ Assay, a bias-controlled multiplex PCR. The study's own analysis went as follows. Nucleated cell counts per sample were estimated from amplification of reference gene primers within the assay. To quantify the absolute abundance of each unique TCRbeta CDR3 rearrangement, sequence reads were collapsed and filtered. Productive Simpson clonality was computed per sample as the square root of Simpson's diversity index over productive rearrangements. The clones in this table, taken by TCRdb from immuneACCESS, are in-frame only. Not every clone is retained; where verified, under half of the shortfall comes from an unresolved V gene, and the cause of the rest is unknown. V, J and clone size are those of that table, while D and trimming were read from the DNA. This sample holds about 220,000 clones; 82% were observed only once. Of the sample, 3% to 4% falls within the top ten clones.

The CDR3 holds 14 amino acids from the cysteine to the phenylalanine. The CDR3 DNA has 42 bases and is translated from base 1. V loses 4 bases at its end and J loses 0 bases; junction bases beyond the gene matches: 4. CDR1 and CDR2, per the germline V gene (reference sequence), are SGHNT and YYREEE. In the prospective study, participants were about 18 to 100 years old, resided in about two dozen geographic areas of the United States, and were enrolled through a virtual design. In the prospective study, participants were assigned to cohorts based on the clinical history participants reported in a screening survey and a study questionnaire. ImmuneRACE Cohort 3 recovered participants were defined by two consecutive negative NP/OP PCR tests, healthcare professional clearance, or symptom resolution. Mobile phlebotomists in the prospective study collected whole blood, serum and a nasopharyngeal or oropharyngeal swab from every participant. Participants in the prospective study had the option to provide additional blood draws and questionnaires over a roughly two-month period. Before DNA extraction, blood samples from the prospective study were shipped at room temperature or frozen.

The data derive from a study of blood T cell repertoires in COVID-19 (dated by TCRdb to the early 2020s). Regarding the complete study: Samples from collaborators originated in the United States, Italy and Spain and spanned both the acute and convalescent phases of COVID-19. The samples were drawn from two sources: the first 160 participants of the ongoing ImmuneRACE study, and fewer than 1,500 subjects contributed by 6 global collaborators. HLA class I and class II types, where available, came from metadata supplied by the sample provider rather than from assay-based typing. The repertoires were released in a freely available public database intended as a resource for research on the immune response to SARS-CoV-2. Deeply sampled blood TCRbeta repertoires from subjects exposed to, actively infected with, or recovered from COVID-19 were included in the dataset. Nearly every sample came with metadata listing a de-identified subject ID, COVID-19 status, age in years and sex. The prospective study material was composed of cDNA or gDNA derived from T cells, B-cell-depleted T cells, or PBMCs.

Study-level results and caveats: Clinical and demographic metadata were provided uncurated, with the amount varying by source and participant.

What was sequenced was PBMCs or T cells enriched from blood (not recorded which). The V and J segments used are TRBV5-4 and TRBJ2-7, with TRBD1 matching 7 junction bases. This sequence originates from an older woman who had recovered from COVID-19. The DNA sequence follows: TGTGCCAGCAGCCGGACAGGCAACTCCTACGAGCAGTACTTC. It encodes CASSRTGNSYEQYF.